The 2 T cell receptor beta chains given below trace back to one sample, sequenced in a study of cytotoxic CD8 clonotypes in ibrutinib-treated CLL. Data came from immunoSEQ multiplex PCR; TCRdb stores just in-frame clones and leaves some out. The table lists 250,000 to 350,000 clones, about 72% of them singletons. The source material was PBMCs, sampled at disease progression, from a patient treated with ibrutinib. The receptors shown here come from a human donor with chronic lymphocytic leukemia.

This clone was counted a few times. The rearrangement links TRBV27 to TRBJ2-2; TRBD1 matches 7 bases. The ends lost 5 bases at V and 3 bases at J; junction bases unmatched: 3. The CDR3 covers 14 residues. The V gene's germline CDR1 is MNHEY and CDR2 SMNVEV (reference sequence). CDR3 region: CASSNRGHTGELFF. The CDR3 bases are TGTGCCAGCAGTAACAGGGGCCACACCGGGGAGCTGTTTTTT.

V usage is TRBV5-1 and J usage is TRBJ2-2, with 10 bases identical to TRBD1. The V and J ends lost 4 bases and 6 bases, in that order; junction bases with no gene match: 6. This CDR3 comprises 15 residues. CDR1 and CDR2 from the germline V gene are SGHRS and YFSETQ. In DNA form, the CDR3 reads TGCGCCAGCAGCATCCAAGGGACAGGGGCCGGGGAGCTGTTTTTT. Amino acid sequence: CASSIQGTGAGELFF. Complete variable domain (other parts from reference TRBV5-1 and TRBJ2-2): KAGVTQTPRYLIKTRGQQVTLSCSPISGHRSVSWYQQTPGQGLQFLFEYFSETQRNKGNFPGRFSGRQFSNSRSEMNVSTLELGDSALYLCASSIQGTGAGELFFGEGSRLTVL.